A single sample gave rise to the 31 T cell receptor beta chains below, sequenced in a study of CD8+ T cells in alopecia areata. Extraction and reverse transcription of RNA yielded cDNA as the sequencing template. Only in-frame clones appear in the TCRdb table, and some are missing; sequencing was by immunoSEQ multiplex PCR. This sample has about 74,000 clones, with roughly 30% found just once. Documented treatment: oral pan-JAK inhibitor, 5-10 mg twice daily. The sample here was CD8+ T cells sorted from blood, taken at week 4, from a patient treated with tofacitinib. The origin of the receptors is a human donor with alopecia areata.

This clone was counted only a few times. The chain uses TRBV7-9 and TRBJ1-4; D possibly corresponds to TRBD1 (5 bases). The germline CDR1 and CDR2 sequences are SEHNR and FQNEAQ (reference sequence). V lost 7 bases and J lost 4, with 16 bases in between. This CDR3 is 15 amino acids long. CDR3 DNA: TGTGCCAGCACACTTCCCGGGACCTTTAATGAAAAACTGTTTTTT. This translates into CASTLPGTFNEKLFF.

V gene TRBV4-3 combines with J gene TRBJ1-2; a possible D gene is TRBD1 (5 bases). The germline V and J ends were trimmed by 1 base and 7 bases, with 13 bases remaining between them. Germline CDR1 reads LGHNA; CDR2 reads YSLEER. This CDR3 has 14 residues. CDR3 in DNA: TGCGCCAGCAGCCAAGTTAGGCAGGGCTTTGGCTACACCTTC. It specifies CASSQVRQGFGYTF.

This clone appeared a single time. The chain joins TRBV5-4 to TRBJ2-1; TRBD2 matches 7 bases. Per germline, CDR1 SGHNT and CDR2 YYREEE (reference sequence). The CDR3 contains 14 residues. J was trimmed by 4 bases and V by 3 bases; bases with no gene match: 4. The CDR3 bases are TGTGCCAGCAGCTCCGGGACTACGTACAATGAGCAGTTCTTC. Its translation is CASSSGTTYNEQFF.

The chain is built from TRBV2 and TRBJ1-1; possibly TRBD1 for D (6 bases). Germline V gene sequence: CDR1 SNHLY, CDR2 FYNNEI. CDR3 size: 14 residues. Trimming took 3 bases from V and 4 from J, leaving 12 bases between them. CDR3 DNA sequence: TGTGCCAGCAGTGACAGGGGAGGGGGCACTGAAGCTTTCTTT. As protein: CASSDRGGGTEAFF.

The chain joins TRBV10-2 to TRBJ1-5; no clear D. Germline V lookup: CDR1 WSHSY, CDR2 SAAADI. The CDR3 totals 16 residues. V lost 0 bases and J lost 6, with 15 bases in between. The CDR3 region is CASSESPPGVGQPQHF. The CDR3 DNA reads TGCGCCAGCAGTGAGTCTCCGCCCGGGGTGGGTCAGCCCCAGCATTTT.

The chain's CDR3 is CSVAGMTGENEKLFF. In nucleotides, the CDR3 is TGCAGCGTCGCAGGGATGACAGGGGAAAATGAAAAACTGTTTTTT. This chain connects TRBV29-1 to TRBJ1-4; 8 nucleotides agree with TRBD1. The CDR3 runs 15 residues. CDR1 SQVTM and CDR2 ANQGSEA come from the germline V gene. J lost 5 bases, V lost 6 bases, and 11 bases had no gene match.

The table lists this clone with a few counts. V and J are TRBV30 and TRBJ1-1, with D possibly being TRBD1 (5 bases). There are 13 residues in the CDR3. Germline V gives CDR1 GTSNPN, CDR2 SVGIG (reference sequence). V dropped 1 base and J dropped 3 bases, with 9 bases sitting between them. In nucleotides, the CDR3 is TGTGCCTGGAGTGAGGGGCTCTACACTGAAGCTTTCTTT. Its protein product is CAWSEGLYTEAFF.

The V call is TRBV6-5, the J call TRBJ2-3; D is ambiguous. The CDR3 runs to 13 residues. CDR1 and CDR2 (germline): MNHEY, SVGAGI. Trimming stripped 6 bases from V and 5 bases from J, with 12 bases between. The CDR3: CASSYVRLDTQYF. DNA for the CDR3: TGTGCCAGCAGCTACGTGAGGCTAGATACGCAGTATTTT.

This clone was seen a handful of times. This sequence joins TRBV10-2 and TRBJ2-5; TRBD2 agrees at 7 bases. CDR1 WSHSY and CDR2 SAAADI come from the germline V gene. V was clipped by 4 bases and J by 3 bases; unmatched bases: 5. The CDR3 consists of 14 residues. Here the CDR3 DNA reads TGCGCCAGCAGTGTTATCGGGGGGAAAGAGACCCAGTACTTC. Translation gives CASSVIGGKETQYF.

The J gene is TRBJ1-1, the V gene TRBV2; tentatively, D is TRBD1 (5 bases). This CDR3 is 15 amino acids long. V dropped 4 bases and J dropped 1 base, with 13 bases sitting between them. Germline values: CDR1 SNHLY, CDR2 FYNNEI. The chain's CDR3 is CASSGVYGGNTEAFF. CDR3 in DNA: TGTGCCAGCAGTGGGGTATACGGGGGGAACACTGAAGCTTTCTTT.

This clone showed up just a few times. The chain links TRBV7-2 to TRBJ1-5, with TRBD1 matching over 9 bases. This CDR3 is built from 15 residues. Per germline, CDR1 SGHTA and CDR2 FQGNSA. The J segment lost 4 bases and the V segment lost 5 bases, leaving 6 bases of the junction unmatched. The CDR3 loop reads CASSIWTGVNQPQHF. CDR3 sequence (DNA): TGTGCCAGCAGCATCTGGACAGGGGTAAATCAGCCCCAGCATTTT.

The J gene is TRBJ1-4, the V gene TRBV29-1; 10 nucleotides agree with TRBD1. Germline loops: CDR1 SQVTM, CDR2 ANQGSEA. This CDR3 is built from 15 residues. The V segment lost 5 bases and the J segment 7 bases; nucleotides outside the gene matches: 10. CDR3 nucleotides: TGCAGCGTTTCTCTCGACAGGGGGCAGGTTGAAAAACTGTTTTTT. As protein: CSVSLDRGQVEKLFF.

The V call is TRBV27, the J call TRBJ2-7; the D gene is possibly TRBD2 (5 bases). The germline gives CDR1 MNHEY, CDR2 SMNVEV (reference sequence). There are 14 residues in the CDR3. With 5 bases removed from V and 0 bases from J, the gap between germline ends came to 11 bases. The CDR3 bases are TGTGCCAGCAGTCTCGGACTGTACTCCTACGAGCAGTACTTC. Its protein is CASSLGLYSYEQYF.

As regards this clone: Other DNA sequences in the same sample also yield this CDR3. V gene TRBV29-1 combines with J gene TRBJ2-1, with TRBD1 matching 7 bases. The germline V gene has CDR1 SQVTM and CDR2 ANQGSEA. The V gene end was trimmed by 6 bases and the J gene end by 1 base; junction bases not matched to a gene: 3. CDR3 length equals 13 residues. CDR3 residues: CSVSGGSYNEQFF. In DNA form, the CDR3 reads TGCAGCGTATCAGGGGGATCCTACAATGAGCAGTTCTTC.

The rearrangement links TRBV29-1 to TRBJ1-1; D is unresolved. The V gene lost 4 bases and the J gene lost 4 bases, with 4 bases spanning the gap. Germline CDR1 is SQVTM and CDR2 is ANQGSEA. The CDR3 consists of 10 residues. CDR3 coding DNA: TGCAGCGTTGGGGTCACTGAAGCTTTCTTT. Amino acid sequence: CSVGVTEAFF.

The V gene is TRBV18, the J gene TRBJ2-7; TRBD2 might be the D (6 bases). The ends were cut back, 3 bases at V and 2 bases at J, with 14 bases in the middle. Looked up from germline, CDR1 is KGHSH and CDR2 is LQKENI. The CDR3 contains 15 residues. The CDR3 sequence: CASSPSGSVPYEQYF. In DNA, the CDR3 is TGTGCCAGCTCACCCTCCGGGAGCGTCCCCTACGAGCAGTACTTC.

This clone occurred a few times. DNA of the CDR3: TGCGCCAGCAGCTTGGCACAGGGTCGGACCGGGGAGCTGTTTTTT. As protein: CASSLAQGRTGELFF. V is TRBV5-1 and J is TRBJ2-2; tentative D call: TRBD1 (6 bases). Germline CDR1 reads SGHRS; CDR2 reads YFSETQ. V was trimmed by 0 bases and J by 5 bases, leaving 11 bases between them. The length of the CDR3 is 15 residues.

This clone has just a few counts. The genes are TRBV30 and TRBJ2-1; 7 bases agree with TRBD2. The CDR3 loop spans 14 amino acids. Germline V gene sequence: CDR1 GTSNPN, CDR2 SVGIG (reference sequence). Germline trimming cut 2 bases from V and 0 bases from J; bases unmatched to any gene: 1. The chain's CDR3 is CAWSLAGSYNEQFF. CDR3 DNA: TGTGCCTGGAGTTTAGCGGGCTCCTACAATGAGCAGTTCTTC.

V gene TRBV25-1 combines with J gene TRBJ2-7; possibly TRBD1 for D (6 bases). This CDR3 is built from 15 residues. Germline V gene lookup returns CDR1 MGHDK and CDR2 SYGVNS. Trimming removed 8 bases from V and 3 bases from J, with 20 bases in between. In DNA, the CDR3 is TGTGCCAGCTCGGACAGTCCAGTTCTTTTCTACGAGCAGTACTTC. Residues: CASSDSPVLFYEQYF.

This clone occurred a few times. J is TRBJ1-1 and V is TRBV11-1, with D perhaps matching TRBD1 (6 bases). Per germline, CDR1 SGHAT and CDR2 FQDESV (reference sequence). The CDR3 contains 13 residues. Between the trimmed V and J ends, which lost 5 bases and 6 bases, there was a span of 13 bases. CDR3 loop: CASSSYRAPEAFF. In DNA form, the CDR3 reads TGTGCCAGCAGCAGCTACAGGGCCCCTGAAGCTTTCTTT. Looking up the rest from reference TRBV11-1 and TRBJ1-1 gives the full variable domain: EAEVAQSPRYKITEKSQAVAFWCDPISGHATLYWYRQILGQGPELLVQFQDESVVDDSQLPKDRFSAERLKGVDSTLKIQPAELGDSAMYLCASSSYRAPEAFFGQGTRLTVV.

The chain combines TRBV9 with TRBJ2-5; unclear D gene. Germline lookup yields CDR1 SGDLS and CDR2 YYNGEE. CDR3 length: 13 residues. Trimming took off 4 bases at V and 5 bases at J, with 12 bases between the two ends. DNA for the CDR3: TGTGCCAGCAGCCCCTCAGCTCTGGAGACCCAGTACTTC. It is translated as CASSPSALETQYF.

This clone was counted only a few times. The chain combines TRBV27 with TRBJ2-7; 8 bases are a match to TRBD1. CDR1 and CDR2 from the germline V gene are MNHEY and SMNVEV (reference sequence). J lost 0 bases, V lost 8 bases, and 3 bases had no gene match. The CDR3 is made up of 13 amino acids. CDR3 in DNA: TGTGCCAGCGGAGGACAGGGCTCCTACGAGCAGTACTTC. Translation gives CASGGQGSYEQYF.

This chain joins TRBV28 and TRBJ2-5, with TRBD1 matching over 9 bases. Per germline, CDR1 MDHEN and CDR2 SYDVKM. This CDR3 has 15 residues. Trimming took 6 bases from V and 5 from J; bases not matched to a gene: 10. The CDR3 here is CASRLQGARLETQYF. The CDR3 DNA reads as TGTGCCAGCAGGTTACAGGGGGCTCGACTGGAGACCCAGTACTTC.

The chain has TRBV20-1 and TRBJ2-1, with D possibly matching TRBD2 (7 bases). CDR1 is DFQATT, CDR2 SNEGSKA, per germline (reference sequence). The CDR3 loop spans 11 amino acids. The ends were cut back, 1 base at V and 13 bases at J, with 11 bases in the middle. CDR3 DNA: TGCAGTGCTAGAGGGGGGGGCTATCAGTTCTTC. This encodes CSARGGGYQFF.

This clone was counted between two and nine times. This chain uses TRBV11-2 with TRBJ2-5; the D is unclear. Germline assignment: CDR1 SGHAT and CDR2 FQNNGV. The CDR3 is 14 residues long. V lost 5 bases, J lost 1 base, and 11 bases lay in between. CDR3 coding DNA: TGTGCCAGCAGCAGCCACAAGCCCCAAGAGACCCAGTACTTC. It translates to CASSSHKPQETQYF.

This clone was detected only once. The chain joins TRBV5-1 to TRBJ2-5; TRBD1 aligns across 8 bases. Germline lookup yields CDR1 SGHRS and CDR2 YFSETQ. This CDR3 comprises 15 residues. V was pared by 0 bases and J by 5 bases, with 6 bases of the junction left unmatched. The CDR3 loop is CASSLGTGLFETQYF. The CDR3 coding sequence is TGCGCCAGCAGCTTGGGGACAGGGCTTTTCGAGACCCAGTACTTC.

This clone was seen a handful of times. CDR3 sequence: CSVLLGEYNEQFF. DNA of the CDR3: TGCAGCGTGCTCCTCGGAGAATACAATGAGCAGTTCTTC. V is TRBV29-1 and J is TRBJ2-1; no reliable D call. The V gene's germline CDR1 is SQVTM and CDR2 ANQGSEA. The CDR3 has 13 amino acids. With 6 bases removed from V and 4 bases from J, the gap between germline ends came to 13 bases.

The genes are TRBV29-1 and TRBJ1-2; D is undetermined. The CDR3 has 13 amino acids. The germline CDR1 and CDR2 sequences are SQVTM and ANQGSEA. Trimming stripped 2 bases from V and 3 bases from J, with 10 bases between. The CDR3 nucleotides are TGCAGCGTTGAACACCCAAGGCACTATGGCTACACCTTC. Residues: CSVEHPRHYGYTF.

In its sample, this clone was seen once. The chain carries TRBV29-1 and TRBJ1-1; no firm D call. The CDR3 extends over 15 amino acids. Trimming cost V 0 bases and J 3 bases, with 14 bases left between them. CDR1 is SQVTM, CDR2 ANQGSEA, per germline. The CDR3 loop reads CSVEDNMALHTEAFF. CDR3 bases: TGCAGCGTTGAAGATAATATGGCTTTGCACACTGAAGCTTTCTTT.

The chain is built from TRBV4-1 and TRBJ1-2, with D perhaps matching TRBD1 (5 bases). CDR3 length: 16 amino acids. V was pared by 4 bases and J by 2 bases, with 17 bases between. Germline V gives CDR1 MGHRA, CDR2 YSYEKL. The CDR3 spells CASSPALAGENYGYTF. The CDR3 nucleotides read TGCGCCAGCAGCCCTGCGCTCGCGGGGGAAAACTATGGCTACACCTTC.

The V and J genes are TRBV9 and TRBJ1-2, with a weak D call TRBD1 (6 bases). The V and J ends lost 3 bases and 2 bases respectively, with 11 bases between them. CDR1 SGDLS and CDR2 YYNGEE come from the germline V gene. The CDR3 runs to 14 residues. For the CDR3, the DNA is TGTGCCAGCAGCGGACAAACAGGGAACTATGGCTACACCTTC. Translation gives CASSGQTGNYGYTF.